A selection of T cell receptor beta chains follows, all from one sample in a study of T cell repertoires in cytomegalovirus infection. The antigens of these receptors remain unknown. MiXCR, applied by TCRdb to the reads, yields one record per CDR3 protein. The data contain approximately 990,000 distinct CDR3 sequences, less than 35% of them singletons. The source material was cultured CD8+ T cells from PBMCs, sampled from culture after CMV antigen stimulation. The receptors shown here come from a human donor in good health (CMV status not recorded). Some clones in this sample may be carry-over from other donors' samples. Each CDR3 is given with its conserved first and last residue. Each record gives: V gene, J gene, clone size, D gene, CDR3 DNA, CDR3 protein. A D gene is named only where the DNA matches it firmly. Clone size is given for some rows only: seen once, a few or many times, or a class if the clone is expanded.

TRBV7-3	TRBJ2-2	-	TRBD1	TGTGCCAGCAGCGACCCGACAGGGGGCAACGGGGAGCTGTTTTTT	CASSDPTGGNGELFF
TRBV7-9	TRBJ2-7	-	-	TGTGCCAGCAGCTCCGCCCGGTCATCCTACGAGCAGTACTTC	CASSSARSSYEQYF
TRBV28	TRBJ1-5	few	-	TGTGCCAGCAGTTTAGATTCGGGGGTTGAGCCCCAGCATTTT	CASSLDSGVEPQHF
TRBV28	TRBJ2-3	few	-	TGTGCCAGCGGTAGGACATATAGTGGTACAGATACGCAGTATTTT	CASGRTYSGTDTQYF
TRBV19	TRBJ1-2	-	-	TGTGCCAGTAATGTCCGGACAGATTACATGGGCTATGGCTACACCTTC	CASNVRTDYMGYGYTF
TRBV19	TRBJ2-4	-	-	TGTGCCAGTAATGGAGCCCCACTTAAAAACATTCAGTACTTC	CASNGAPLKNIQYF
TRBV4-2	TRBJ2-5	-	-	TGTGCCAGCAGCCAAGTAGGTAGCGACCCCAAGACCCAGTACTTC	CASSQVGSDPKTQYF
TRBV6-5	TRBJ2-1	-	-	TGTGCCAGCAGTTATGATTCCGGGCGGGACAATGAGCAGTTCTTC	CASSYDSGRDNEQFF
TRBV7-3	TRBJ2-1	few	-	TGTGCCAGCAGCGAGGGTCACAATGAGCAGTTCTTC	CASSEGHNEQFF
TRBV20-1	TRBJ2-7	-	-	TGCAGTGCTAGAGATCAGGACAGCGATTCCTACGAGCAGTACTTC	CSARDQDSDSYEQYF
TRBV28	TRBJ2-3	-	TRBD2	TGTGCCAGCAGTTTCCTCGGACTAGCGGGGGCCGATACGCAGTATTTT	CASSFLGLAGADTQYF
TRBV6-1	TRBJ2-1	few	-	TGTGCCAGCAGTTTCGGGAACTCCTACAATGAGCAGTTCTTC	CASSFGNSYNEQFF
TRBV27	TRBJ2-7	-	-	TGTGCCAGCAGTTTATCTCCAGTCAACGAGCAGTACTTC	CASSLSPVNEQYF